This T cell receptor beta chain came from a study of read filtering for tumor transcriptome and immune sequencing. Study in general: Fewer than 10 patients were R-ISS I, approximately 15 were R-ISS II, 7 were R-ISS III.

From 350 to 500 ng of RNA, a library with molecular barcoded alpha/delta and beta/gamma adaptors was made. TCRdb reprocessed the reads with MiXCR, giving one entry per CDR3 protein. The sample has about 130,000 distinct CDR3 sequences, 13% seen once. This clonotype was observed at least ten times. Its antigen is not known. Study-wide points: This fraction held mixed bone marrow immune cells after CD138-negative sorting.

The ends were cut back, 5 bases at V and 2 bases at J, with 10 bases in the middle. CDR1 is SGHTA, CDR2 FQGNSA, per germline. This CDR3 contains 14 residues. The rearrangement uses TRBV7-2 and TRBJ2-1; D not certain. The receptor was isolated from a donor at least 40 years old with multiple myeloma. The material sequenced was a population of CD138-negative cells sorted from bone marrow. CDR3 in amino acids: CASSPARTYNEQFF. The CDR3 nucleotides are TGTGCCAGCAGCCCGGCCCGGACCTACAATGAGCAGTTCTTC.